This T cell receptor beta chain was profiled in a study of blood T cell repertoires in COVID-19. Study at large: The origin of the acute and convalescent COVID-19 samples was the United States, Italy and Spain.

Germline CDR1 and CDR2: SGHVS and FNYEAQ. V trimming: 5 bases; J trimming: 5 bases; junction bases outside the gene matches: 10. The CDR3 loop spans 15 amino acids. This clone was counted a few times. As handled by the study authors: Reference gene primer amplification gave estimated nucleated cell counts. Data came from immunoSEQ multiplex PCR; TCRdb stores just in-frame clones and leaves some out. Clone size and V and J calls were adopted from that table, with D and trimming inferred from the DNA. The table lists hundreds of thousands of clones, over 80% of them singletons. The sample taken for sequencing was peripheral blood. This chain connects TRBV7-6 to TRBJ1-2, with 8 bases fitting TRBD1. The receptor was isolated from a woman in her 70s with active or convalescent COVID-19. CDR3 region: CASSPGQGELYGYTF. The CDR3 DNA follows: TGTGCCAGCAGCCCCGGACAGGGAGAACTTTATGGCTACACCTTC. The complete variable domain, with remaining parts taken from reference TRBV7-6 and TRBJ1-2, reads GAGVSQSPRYKVTKRGQDVALRCDPISGHVSLYWYRQALGQGPEFLTYFNYEAQQDKSGLPNDRFSAERPEGSISTLTIQRTEQRDSAMYRCASSPGQGELYGYTFGSGTRLTVV.